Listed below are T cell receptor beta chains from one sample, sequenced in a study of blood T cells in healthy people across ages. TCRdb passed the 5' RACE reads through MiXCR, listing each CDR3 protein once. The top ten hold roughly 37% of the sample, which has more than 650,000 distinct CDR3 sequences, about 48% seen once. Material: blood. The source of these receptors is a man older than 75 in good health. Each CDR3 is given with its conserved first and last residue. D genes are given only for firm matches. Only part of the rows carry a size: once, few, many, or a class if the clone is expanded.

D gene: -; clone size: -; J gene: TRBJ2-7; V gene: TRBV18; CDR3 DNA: TGTGCCAGCTCACCACCGGCCAGGGTGGGCGAGCAGTACTTC; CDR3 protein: CASSPPARVGEQYF
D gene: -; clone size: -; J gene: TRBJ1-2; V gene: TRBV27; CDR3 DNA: TGTGCCAGCAGTTTATCAGGGGGGAGTGGCTACACCTTC; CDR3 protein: CASSLSGGSGYTF
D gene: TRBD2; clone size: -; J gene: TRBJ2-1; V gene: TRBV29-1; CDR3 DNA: TGCAGCGCCCAGACTAGCGGACAGCCCAATGAGCAGTTCTTC; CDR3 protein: CSAQTSGQPNEQFF
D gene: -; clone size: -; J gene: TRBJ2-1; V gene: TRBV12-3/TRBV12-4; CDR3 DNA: TGTGCCAGCAGTCCCCGACTAGGGTTAAACAATGAGCAGTTCTTC; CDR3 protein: CASSPRLGLNNEQFF
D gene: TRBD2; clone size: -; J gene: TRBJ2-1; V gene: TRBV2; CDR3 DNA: TGTGCCAGCAGACCCGAGATAGCGGGAGGGAAAGGTGAGCAGTTCTTC; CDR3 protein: CASRPEIAGGKGEQFF
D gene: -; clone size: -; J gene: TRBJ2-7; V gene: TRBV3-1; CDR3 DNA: TGTGCCAGCAGCCAAGGGGGTCGAGTATACTACGAGCAGTACTTC; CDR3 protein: CASSQGGRVYYEQYF
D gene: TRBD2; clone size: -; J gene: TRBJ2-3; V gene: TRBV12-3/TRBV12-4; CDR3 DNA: TGTGCCAGCAGGTTGAGGGAGGGCCGCACAGATACGCAGTATTTT; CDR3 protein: CASRLREGRTDTQYF
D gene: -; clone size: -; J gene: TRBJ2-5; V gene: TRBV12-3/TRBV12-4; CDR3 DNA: TGTGCCAGCACCGAAGCCAGGCTCGAGACCCAGTACTTC; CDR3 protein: CASTEARLETQYF
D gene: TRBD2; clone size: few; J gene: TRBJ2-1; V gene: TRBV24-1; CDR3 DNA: TGTGCCACCAGTGATCAAACTAGCGGGAGCCGGGAGCAGTTCTTC; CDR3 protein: CATSDQTSGSREQFF
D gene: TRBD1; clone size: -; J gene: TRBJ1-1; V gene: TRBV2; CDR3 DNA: TGTGCCAGGTTGGAGGGGGCCGCTGAAGCTTTCTTT; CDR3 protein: CARLEGAAEAFF
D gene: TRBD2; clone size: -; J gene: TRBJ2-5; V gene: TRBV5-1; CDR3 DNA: TGCGCCAGCAGCGCGGGACTAGCCGGGGAGACCCAGTACTTC; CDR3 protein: CASSAGLAGETQYF
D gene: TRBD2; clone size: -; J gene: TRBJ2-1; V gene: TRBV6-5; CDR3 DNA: TGTGCCAGCAGTTACAGGGTTAGCGGGAGGACCTACAATGAGCAGTTCTTC; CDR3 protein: CASSYRVSGRTYNEQFF
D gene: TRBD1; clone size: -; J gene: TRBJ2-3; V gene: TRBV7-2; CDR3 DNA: TGTGCCAGCAGCTTAGAGGGGACAGGGAGGGATACGCAGTATTTT; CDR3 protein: CASSLEGTGRDTQYF
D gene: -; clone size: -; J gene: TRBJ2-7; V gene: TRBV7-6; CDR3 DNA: TGTGCCAGCAGCTCTGGCCCTCTTACCTACGAGCAGTACTTC; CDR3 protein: CASSSGPLTYEQYF
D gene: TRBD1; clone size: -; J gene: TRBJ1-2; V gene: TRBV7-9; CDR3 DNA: TGTGCCAGCAGCTTAGTCCCGACAGGGGGCAACTATGGCTACACCTTC; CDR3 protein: CASSLVPTGGNYGYTF
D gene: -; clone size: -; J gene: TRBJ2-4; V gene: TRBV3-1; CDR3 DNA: TGTGCCAGCAGCCAAGATCCAAATATAAGAAACGTTCAGTACTTC; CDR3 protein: CASSQDPNIRNVQYF
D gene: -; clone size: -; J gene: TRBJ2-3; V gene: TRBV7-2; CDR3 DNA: TGTGCCAGCAGCTTCCGACAGCCCACAGATACGCAGTATTTT; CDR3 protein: CASSFRQPTDTQYF
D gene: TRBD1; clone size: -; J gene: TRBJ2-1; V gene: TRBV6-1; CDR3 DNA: TGTGCCAGCAGACAGGGGGCTTTCTACAATGAGCAGTTCTTC; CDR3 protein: CASRQGAFYNEQFF
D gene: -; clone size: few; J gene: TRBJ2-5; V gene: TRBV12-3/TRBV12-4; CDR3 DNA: TGTGCCAGCAGTTTAATAACAGGAGGAGAGCAGTACTTC; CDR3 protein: CASSLITGGEQYF
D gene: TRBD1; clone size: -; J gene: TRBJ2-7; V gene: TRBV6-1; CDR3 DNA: TGTGCCAGCAGTGCCCAGGGGGCCGAGCAGTACTTC; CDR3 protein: CASSAQGAEQYF
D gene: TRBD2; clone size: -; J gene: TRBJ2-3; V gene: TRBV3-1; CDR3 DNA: TGTGCCAGCAGCCAGGAAGCGGGAGGCCACAGATACGCGTATTTT; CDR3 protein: CASSQEAGGHRYAYF
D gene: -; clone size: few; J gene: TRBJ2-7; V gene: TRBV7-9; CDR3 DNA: TGTGCCAGCAGCCAGATACAGGGGAGGGCCTACGAGCAGTACTTC; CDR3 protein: CASSQIQGRAYEQYF
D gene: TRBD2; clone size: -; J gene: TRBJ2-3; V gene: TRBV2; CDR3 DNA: TGTGCCAGCAGAGCCGACCGCGCGGGCGGGAGATACGCGTATTTT; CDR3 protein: CASRADRAGGRYAYF
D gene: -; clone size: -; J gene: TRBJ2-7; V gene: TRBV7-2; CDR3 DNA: TGTGCCAGCAGCTCTGGTCCCCCGGGACTCTACGAGCAGTACTTC; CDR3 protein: CASSSGPPGLYEQYF
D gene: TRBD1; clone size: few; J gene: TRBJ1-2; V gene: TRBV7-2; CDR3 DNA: TGTGCCAGCAGCACCCGGACAGGGTCTAACTATGGCTACACCTTC; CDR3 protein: CASSTRTGSNYGYTF
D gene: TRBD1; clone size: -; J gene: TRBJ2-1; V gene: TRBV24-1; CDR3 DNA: TGTGCCACCAGCACCCCAGGGACAGGGAGATCCCATGAGCAGTTCTTC; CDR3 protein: CATSTPGTGRSHEQFF
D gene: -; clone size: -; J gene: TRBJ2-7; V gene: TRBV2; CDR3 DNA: TGTGCCAGCAGTGAAGCGGTGAGGGGCCACGAGCAGTACTTC; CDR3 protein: CASSEAVRGHEQYF
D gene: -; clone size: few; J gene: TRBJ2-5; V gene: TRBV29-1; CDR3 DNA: TGCAGCGTTGTTCGTGGGACGGGGACTCAAGAGACCCAGTACTTC; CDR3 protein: CSVVRGTGTQETQYF
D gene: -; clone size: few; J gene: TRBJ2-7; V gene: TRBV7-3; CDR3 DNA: TGTGCCAGCAGCGAGAGACTCTCCGCCGAGCAGTACTTC; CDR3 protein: CASSERLSAEQYF
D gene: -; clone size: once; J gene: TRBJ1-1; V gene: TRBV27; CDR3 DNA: TGTGCCAGCAGTCCCGGGGGACGGAACACTGAAGCTTTCTTT; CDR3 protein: CASSPGGRNTEAFF
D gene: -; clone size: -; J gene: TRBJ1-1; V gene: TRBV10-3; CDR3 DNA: TGTGCCATCAGTGATGACGGCTTTGGCACTGAAGCTTTCTTT; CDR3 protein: CAISDDGFGTEAFF
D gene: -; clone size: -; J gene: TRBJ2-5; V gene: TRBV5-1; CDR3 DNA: TGCGCCAGCAGCCCCCGGGGTAATCGGGAGACCCAGTACTTC; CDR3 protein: CASSPRGNRETQYF
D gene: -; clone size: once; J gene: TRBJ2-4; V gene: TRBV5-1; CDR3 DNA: TGCGCCAGCAGCTTGGGGACTGCAACGAACATTCAGTACTTC; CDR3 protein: CASSLGTATNIQYF
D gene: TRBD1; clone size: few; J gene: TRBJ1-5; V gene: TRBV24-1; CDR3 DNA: TGTGCCACCAGCACTGACAGGGTCGCTCAGCCCCAGCATTTT; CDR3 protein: CATSTDRVAQPQHF
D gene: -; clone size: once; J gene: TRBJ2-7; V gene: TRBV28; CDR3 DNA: TGTGCCAGCAGCCCGGGGCCGGGACTGCCCTACGAGCAGTACTTC; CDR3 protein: CASSPGPGLPYEQYF
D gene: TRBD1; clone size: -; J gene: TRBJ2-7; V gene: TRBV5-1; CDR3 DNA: TGCGCCAGCAGCTCCTGGGGTCAGGGGGCCTCCTCCTACGAGCAGTACTTC; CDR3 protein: CASSSWGQGASSYEQYF
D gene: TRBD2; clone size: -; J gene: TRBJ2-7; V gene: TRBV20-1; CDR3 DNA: TGCAGTGCTGGAGGAGTGCTAGCGGGAGTACTCGAGCAGTACTTC; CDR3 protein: CSAGGVLAGVLEQYF
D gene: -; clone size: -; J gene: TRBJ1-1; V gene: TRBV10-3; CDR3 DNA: TGTGCCATCGGTCCCGGGCAGTACACTGAAGTTTTCTTT; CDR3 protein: CAIGPGQYTEVFF
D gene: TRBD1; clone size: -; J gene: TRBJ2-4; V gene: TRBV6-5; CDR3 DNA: TGTGCCAGCAGTTCCCGGGGACAGATTTATGCCAAAAACATTCAGTACTTC; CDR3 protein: CASSSRGQIYAKNIQYF
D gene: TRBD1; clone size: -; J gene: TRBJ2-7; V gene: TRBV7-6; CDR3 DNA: TGTGCCAGCAGCCCGTCTCGAAGACCAGACAGGGACGAGCAGTACTTC; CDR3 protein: CASSPSRRPDRDEQYF
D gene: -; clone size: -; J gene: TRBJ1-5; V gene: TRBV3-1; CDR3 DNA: TGTGCCAGCAGCCAAGCTTCGAATCAGCCCCAGCATTTT; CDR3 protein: CASSQASNQPQHF
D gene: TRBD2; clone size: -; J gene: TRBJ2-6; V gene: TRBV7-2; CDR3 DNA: TGTGCCATCAGCTTGCAGCTAGCGGGACCTGGGGCCAACGTCCTGACTTTC; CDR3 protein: CAISLQLAGPGANVLTF
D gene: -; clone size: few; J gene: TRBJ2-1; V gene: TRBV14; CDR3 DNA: TGTGCCAGCAGCCAGAGGGGTCGTACCGATGAGCAGTTCTTC; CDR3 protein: CASSQRGRTDEQFF
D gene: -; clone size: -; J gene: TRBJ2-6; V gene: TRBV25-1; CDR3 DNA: TGTGCCAGCAGTGAATCCCAGCCCGGGGCCAACGTCCTGACTTTC; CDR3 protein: CASSESQPGANVLTF
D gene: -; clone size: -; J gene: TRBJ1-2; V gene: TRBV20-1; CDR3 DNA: TGCAGTGCTCCCCGGGCAGGGACGGGGGACTATGGCTACACCTTC; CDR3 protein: CSAPRAGTGDYGYTF
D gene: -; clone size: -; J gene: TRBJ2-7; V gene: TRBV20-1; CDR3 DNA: TGCAGTGCTCCCTCAGGGCACTCCTACAATGAGCAGTACTTC; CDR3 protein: CSAPSGHSYNEQYF